This T cell receptor beta chain was recovered during a study of blood T cell repertoires in COVID-19. Study background: The analysed material was cDNA or gDNA that came from T cells, B-cell-depleted T cells, or PBMCs.

The V end was cut by 7 bases, the J end by 3 bases, with 17 bases between. The CDR3 extends over 15 amino acids. Germline assignment: CDR1 SGHDN and CDR2 FVKESK. Sequenced by immunoSEQ multiplex PCR; TCRdb stores in-frame clones only, minus some. This repertoire shows about 150,000 clones, roughly 90% found once; its top ten account for 1.2%. The J gene is TRBJ2-3, the V gene TRBV14; tentatively, D is TRBD1 (7 bases). The clonotype was recovered from a woman under 40 with acute COVID-19. Specimen: PBMCs or T cells enriched from blood (not recorded which). CDR3: CASTPGRGRTDTQYF. CDR3 coding DNA: TGTGCCAGCACCCCCGGCAGGGGGAGGACAGATACGCAGTATTTT.